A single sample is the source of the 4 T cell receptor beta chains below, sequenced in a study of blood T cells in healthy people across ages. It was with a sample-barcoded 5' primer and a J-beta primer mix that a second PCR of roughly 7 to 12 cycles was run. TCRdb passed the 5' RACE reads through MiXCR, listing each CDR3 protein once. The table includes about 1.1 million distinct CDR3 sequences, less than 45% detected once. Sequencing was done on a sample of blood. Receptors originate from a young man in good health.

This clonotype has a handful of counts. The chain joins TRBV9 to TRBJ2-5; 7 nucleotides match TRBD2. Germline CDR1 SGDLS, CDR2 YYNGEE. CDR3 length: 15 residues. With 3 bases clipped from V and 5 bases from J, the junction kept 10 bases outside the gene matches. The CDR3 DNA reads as TGTGCCAGCAGCGGAGGGACTATCCTCGGGGAGACCCAGTACTTC. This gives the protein CASSGGTILGETQYF.

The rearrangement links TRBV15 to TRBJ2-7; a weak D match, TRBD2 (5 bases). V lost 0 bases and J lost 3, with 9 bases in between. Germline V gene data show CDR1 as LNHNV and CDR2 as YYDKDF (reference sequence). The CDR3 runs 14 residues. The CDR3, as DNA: TGTGCCACCAGCAGAGATCGGGGTAGCTACGAGCAGTACTTC. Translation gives CATSRDRGSYEQYF.

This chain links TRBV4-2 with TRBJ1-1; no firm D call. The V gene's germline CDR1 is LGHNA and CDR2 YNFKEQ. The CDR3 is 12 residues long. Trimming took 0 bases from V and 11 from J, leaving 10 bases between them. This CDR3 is CASSQDSGSAFF. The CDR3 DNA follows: TGTGCCAGCAGCCAAGATTCCGGGAGTGCTTTCTTT.

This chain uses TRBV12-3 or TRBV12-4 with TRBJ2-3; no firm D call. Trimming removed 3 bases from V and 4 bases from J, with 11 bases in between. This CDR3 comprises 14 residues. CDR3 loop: CASSFRARADTQYF. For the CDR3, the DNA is TGTGCCAGCAGTTTTAGGGCTAGAGCAGATACGCAGTATTTT.